The source of this T cell receptor beta chain is a study of CD8 T cells in ankylosing spondylitis. Study-level findings and limits: Some of these motif variants have turned up before, in reports on reactive arthritis synovial fluid and blood. Clones linked to the disease showed a CD8+ phenotype. They occurred at relatively low frequencies in peripheral blood.

This clonotype was picked up one time. Its antigen remains unidentified. Making use of molecular barcodes, quantitative 5'-RACE generated TCR beta libraries. TCRdb analysed the 5' RACE reads with MiXCR anew, one entry per CDR3 protein. In the table there are about 350,000 distinct CDR3 sequences, roughly 20% of which are singletons. The CDR3 loop spans 14 amino acids. Germline V gene sequence: CDR1 SEHNR, CDR2 FQNEAQ (reference sequence). The junction had 5 bases not matched to a gene; V was cut back by 5 bases and J by 6 bases. The rearrangement joins TRBV7-9 to TRBJ2-1; 9 positions match TRBD2. Sequenced material: blood, either unsorted or a sorted T cell fraction (not recorded which). This sequence originates from a male donor with ankylosing spondylitis or in good health (not recorded which). CDR3 bases: TGTGCCAGCAGCGCTCTACTAGCGGGCAATGAGCAGTTCTTC. Amino acids: CASSALLAGNEQFF.